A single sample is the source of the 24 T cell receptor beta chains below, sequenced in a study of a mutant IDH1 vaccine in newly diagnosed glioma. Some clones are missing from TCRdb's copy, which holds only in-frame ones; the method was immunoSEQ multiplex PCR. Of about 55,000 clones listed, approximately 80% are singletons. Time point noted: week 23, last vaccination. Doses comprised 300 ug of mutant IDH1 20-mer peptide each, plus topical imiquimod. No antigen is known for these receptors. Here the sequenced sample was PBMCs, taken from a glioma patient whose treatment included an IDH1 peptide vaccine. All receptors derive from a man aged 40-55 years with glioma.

CDR3 nucleotide sequence: TGTGCCAGCAGGTCCGGTAGACAGGGCGGAGGGCCATCGGGAGAGACCCAGTACTTC. It specifies CASRSGRQGGGPSGETQYF. J is TRBJ2-5 and V is TRBV7-8; TRBD1 might be the D (7 bases). Per the germline V gene, CDR1 is SGHVS and CDR2 is FQNEAQ. The V and J ends lost 6 bases and 4 bases respectively, with 30 bases between them. The CDR3 totals 19 residues. The entire variable domain, with the rest obtained from reference TRBV7-8 and TRBJ2-5, is as follows: GAGVSQSPRYKVAKRGQDVALRCDPISGHVSLFWYQQALGQGPEFLTYFQNEAQLDKSGLPSDRFFAERPEGSVSTLKIQRTQQEDSAVYLCASRSGRQGGGPSGETQYFGPGTRLLVL.

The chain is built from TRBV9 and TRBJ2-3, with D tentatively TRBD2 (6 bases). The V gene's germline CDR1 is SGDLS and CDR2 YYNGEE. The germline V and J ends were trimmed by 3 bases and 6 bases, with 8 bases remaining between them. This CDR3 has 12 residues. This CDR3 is CASSAGDDTQYF. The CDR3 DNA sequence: TGTGCCAGCAGCGCGGGGGACGATACGCAGTATTTT.

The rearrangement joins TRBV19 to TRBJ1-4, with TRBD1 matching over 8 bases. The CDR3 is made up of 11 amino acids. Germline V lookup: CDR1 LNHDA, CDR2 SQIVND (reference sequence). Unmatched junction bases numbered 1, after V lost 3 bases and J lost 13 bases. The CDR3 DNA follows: TGTGCCAGTAGTATTGGGACAGGACTGTTTTTT. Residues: CASSIGTGLFF.

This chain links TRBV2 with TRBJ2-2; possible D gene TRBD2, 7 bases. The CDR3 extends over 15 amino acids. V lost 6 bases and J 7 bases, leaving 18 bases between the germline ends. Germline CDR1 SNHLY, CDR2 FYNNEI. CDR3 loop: CASRAVGGRYGELFF. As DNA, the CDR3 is TGTGCCAGCAGAGCGGTGGGGGGGCGGTACGGGGAGCTGTTTTTT.

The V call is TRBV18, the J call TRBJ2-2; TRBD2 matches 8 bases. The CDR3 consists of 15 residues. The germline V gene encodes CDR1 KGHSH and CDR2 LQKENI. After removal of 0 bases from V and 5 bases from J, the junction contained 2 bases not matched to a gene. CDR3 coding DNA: TGTGCCAGCTCACCACCCAGCGGGGGAACCGGGGAGCTGTTTTTT. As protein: CASSPPSGGTGELFF. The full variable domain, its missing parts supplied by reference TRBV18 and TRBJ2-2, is NAGVMQNPRHLVRRRGQEARLRCSPMKGHSHVYWYRQLPEEGLKFMVYLQKENIIDESGMPKERFSAEFPKEGPSILRIQQVVRGDSAAYFCASSPPSGGTGELFFGEGSRLTVL.

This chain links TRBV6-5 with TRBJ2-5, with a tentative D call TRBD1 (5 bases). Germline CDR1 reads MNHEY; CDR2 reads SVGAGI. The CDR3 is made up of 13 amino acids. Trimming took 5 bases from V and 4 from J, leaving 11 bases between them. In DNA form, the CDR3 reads TGTGCCAGCAGTCCTGAGACAGTAGAGACCCAGTACTTC. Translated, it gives CASSPETVETQYF.

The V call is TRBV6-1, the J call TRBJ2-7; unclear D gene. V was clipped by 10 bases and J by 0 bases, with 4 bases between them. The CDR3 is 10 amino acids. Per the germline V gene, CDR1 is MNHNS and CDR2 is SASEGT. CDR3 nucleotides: TGTGCCACCCTCTCCTACGAGCAGTACTTC. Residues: CATLSYEQYF.

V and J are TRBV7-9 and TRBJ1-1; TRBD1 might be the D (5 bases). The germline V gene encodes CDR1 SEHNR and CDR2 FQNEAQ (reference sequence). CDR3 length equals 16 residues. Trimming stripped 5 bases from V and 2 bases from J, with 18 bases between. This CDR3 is CASSRWPEGVNTEAFF. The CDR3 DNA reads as TGTGCCAGCAGCCGCTGGCCGGAAGGGGTAAACACTGAAGCTTTCTTT.

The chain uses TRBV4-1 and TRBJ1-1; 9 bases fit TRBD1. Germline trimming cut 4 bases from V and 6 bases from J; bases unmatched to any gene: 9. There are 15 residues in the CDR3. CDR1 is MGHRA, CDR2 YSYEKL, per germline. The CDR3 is CASSLGQGGWAEAFF. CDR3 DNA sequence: TGCGCCAGCAGCCTGGGACAGGGCGGATGGGCTGAAGCTTTCTTT.

Written as DNA, the CDR3 is TGTGCCAGCAGTGTGACCACCGACAATGAGCAGTTCTTC. Translating it yields CASSVTTDNEQFF. V gene TRBV6-4 combines with J gene TRBJ2-1; D unresolved. Germline lookup yields CDR1 MRHNA and CDR2 SNTAGT. CDR3 length: 13 residues. Trimming removed 4 bases at V and 5 bases at J, with 9 bases between.

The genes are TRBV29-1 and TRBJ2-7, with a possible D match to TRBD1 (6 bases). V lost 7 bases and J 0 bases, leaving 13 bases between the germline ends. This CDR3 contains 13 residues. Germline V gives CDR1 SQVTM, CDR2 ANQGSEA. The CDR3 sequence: CSASQGLSYEQYF. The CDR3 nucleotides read TGCAGCGCCTCACAGGGCCTCTCCTACGAGCAGTACTTC.

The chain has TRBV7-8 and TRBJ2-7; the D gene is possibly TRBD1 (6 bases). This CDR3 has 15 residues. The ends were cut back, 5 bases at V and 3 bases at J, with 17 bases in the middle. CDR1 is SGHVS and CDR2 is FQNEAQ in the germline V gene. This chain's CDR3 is CASSPQGTTNYEQYF. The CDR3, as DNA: TGTGCCAGCAGCCCCCAGGGGACAACTAACTACGAGCAGTACTTC.

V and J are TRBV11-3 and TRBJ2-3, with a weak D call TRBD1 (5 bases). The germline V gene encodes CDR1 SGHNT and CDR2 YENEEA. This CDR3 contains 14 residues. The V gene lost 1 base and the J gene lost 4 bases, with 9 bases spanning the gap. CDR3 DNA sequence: TGTGCCAGCAGCTTAGGGGGCCATCCAGATACGCAGTATTTT. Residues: CASSLGGHPDTQYF.

CDR3 coding DNA: TGCGCCAGCAGCACGGGACAGGGAAACTATGGCTACACCTTC. Its protein product is CASSTGQGNYGYTF. The chain recombines TRBV5-1 with TRBJ1-2; 9 bases map to TRBD1. The CDR3 loop spans 14 amino acids. Germline V gives CDR1 SGHRS, CDR2 YFSETQ. V trimming: 4 bases; J trimming: 2 bases; junction bases outside the gene matches: 3.

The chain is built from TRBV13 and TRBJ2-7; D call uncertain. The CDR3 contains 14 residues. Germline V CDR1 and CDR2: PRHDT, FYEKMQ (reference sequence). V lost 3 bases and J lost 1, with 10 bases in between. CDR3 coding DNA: TGTGCCAGCAGCTTTGGGATCCCGTCCTACGAGCAGTACTTC. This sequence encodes CASSFGIPSYEQYF. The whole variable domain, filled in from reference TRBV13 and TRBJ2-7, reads AAGVIQSPRHLIKEKRETATLKCYPIPRHDTVYWYQQGPGQDPQFLISFYEKMQSDKGSIPDRFSAQQFSDYHSELNMSSLELGDSALYFCASSFGIPSYEQYFGPGTRLTVT.

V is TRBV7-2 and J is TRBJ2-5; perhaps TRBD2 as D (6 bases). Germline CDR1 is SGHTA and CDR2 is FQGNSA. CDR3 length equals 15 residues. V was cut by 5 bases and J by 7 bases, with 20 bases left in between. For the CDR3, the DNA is TGTGCCAGCAGCAATAGCGGCACTAATAGGGGGACCCAGTACTTC. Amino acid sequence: CASSNSGTNRGTQYF. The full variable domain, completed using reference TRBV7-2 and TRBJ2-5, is GAGVSQSPSNKVTEKGKDVELRCDPISGHTALYWYRQSLGQGLEFLIYFQGNSAPDKSGLPSDRFSAERTGGSVSTLTIQRTQQEDSAVYLCASSNSGTNRGTQYFGPGTRLLVL.

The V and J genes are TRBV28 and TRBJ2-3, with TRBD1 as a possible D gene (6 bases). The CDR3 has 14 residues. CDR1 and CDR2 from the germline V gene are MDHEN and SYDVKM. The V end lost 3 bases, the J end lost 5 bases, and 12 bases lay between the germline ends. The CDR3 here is CASSLPQGKDTQYF. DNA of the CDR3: TGTGCCAGCAGTTTGCCACAGGGTAAAGATACGCAGTATTTT.

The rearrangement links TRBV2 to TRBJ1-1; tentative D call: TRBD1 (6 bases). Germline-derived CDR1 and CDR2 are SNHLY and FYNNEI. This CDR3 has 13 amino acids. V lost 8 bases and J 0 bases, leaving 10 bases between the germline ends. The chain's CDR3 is CASCYRVNTEAFF. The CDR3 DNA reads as TGTGCCAGCTGTTACAGGGTGAACACTGAAGCTTTCTTT.

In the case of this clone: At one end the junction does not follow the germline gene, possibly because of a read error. CDR3 amino acids: CASSPWGQGYVDF. Here the CDR3 DNA reads TGTGCCAGCAGCCCATGGGGACAGGGATATGTGGACTTC. The V gene is TRBV5-6, the J gene TRBJ2-4; 9 bases agree with TRBD1. CDR1 is SGHDT and CDR2 is YYEEEE in the germline V gene. The CDR3 has 13 residues. The entire variable domain, with the rest obtained from reference TRBV5-6 and TRBJ2-4, is as follows: DAGVTQSPTHLIKTRGQQVTLRCSPKSGHDTVSWYQQALGQGPQFIFQYYEEEERQRGNFPDRFSGHQFPNYSSELNVNALLLGDSALYLCASSPWGQGYVDFGAGTRLSVL.

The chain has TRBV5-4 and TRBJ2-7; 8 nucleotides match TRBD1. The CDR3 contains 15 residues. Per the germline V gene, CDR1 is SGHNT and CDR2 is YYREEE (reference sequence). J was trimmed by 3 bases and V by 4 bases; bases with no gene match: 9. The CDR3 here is CASSGIETGGYEQYF. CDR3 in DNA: TGTGCCAGCAGCGGTATCGAAACAGGGGGCTACGAGCAGTACTTC.

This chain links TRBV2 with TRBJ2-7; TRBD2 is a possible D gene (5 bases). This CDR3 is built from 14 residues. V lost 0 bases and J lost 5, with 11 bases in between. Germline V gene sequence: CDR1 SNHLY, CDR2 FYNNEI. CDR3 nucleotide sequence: TGTGCCAGCAGTGAAGCTTGGGGTAGCGACGAGCAGTACTTC. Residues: CASSEAWGSDEQYF.

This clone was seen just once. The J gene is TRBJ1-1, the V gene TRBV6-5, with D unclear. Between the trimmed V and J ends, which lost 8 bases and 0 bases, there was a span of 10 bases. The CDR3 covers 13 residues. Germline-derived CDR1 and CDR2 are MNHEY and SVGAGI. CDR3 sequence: CASARTVNTEAFF. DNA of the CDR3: TGTGCCAGCGCCCGGACGGTGAACACTGAAGCTTTCTTT.

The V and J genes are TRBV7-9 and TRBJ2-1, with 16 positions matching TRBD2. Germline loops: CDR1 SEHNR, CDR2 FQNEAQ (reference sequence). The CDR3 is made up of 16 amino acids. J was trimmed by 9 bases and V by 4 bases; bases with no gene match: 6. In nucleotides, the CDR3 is TGTGCCAGCAGCTCGACCGGGACTAGCGGGGGGGTTGAGCAGTTCTTC. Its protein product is CASSSTGTSGGVEQFF.

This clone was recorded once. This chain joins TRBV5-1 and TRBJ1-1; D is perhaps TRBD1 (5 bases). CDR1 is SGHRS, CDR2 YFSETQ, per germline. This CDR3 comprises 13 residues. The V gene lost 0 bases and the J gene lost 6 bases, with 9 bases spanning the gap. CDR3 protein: CASSLGIRAEAFF. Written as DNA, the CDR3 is TGCGCCAGCAGCTTGGGGATCAGGGCTGAAGCTTTCTTT.